One and the same sample provided the 20 T cell receptor beta chains below, sequenced in a study of cytomegalovirus exposure and HLA in healthy donors. PCR primers comprised 60 Vbeta and 13 Jbeta primers. Method: immunoSEQ multiplex PCR; TCRdb's copy keeps in-frame clones and lacks some. The sample carries hundreds of thousands of clones, roughly 81% recorded once. The sequenced sample was PBMCs. The source is a girl aged 2 to 9 in good health and CMV-seronegative.

The chain is built from TRBV4-1 and TRBJ2-2; 12 bases map to TRBD2. CDR1 and CDR2 from the germline V gene are MGHRA and YSYEKL. This CDR3 comprises 20 residues. Trimming took 3 bases from V and 5 from J; bases not matched to a gene: 16. CDR3 in DNA: TGCGCCAGCAGCCAGCTTGACCGACTAGCGGGGGTCCCGCGGACCGGGGAGCTGTTTTTT. This gives the protein CASSQLDRLAGVPRTGELFF.

J is TRBJ1-4 and V is TRBV5-1; 7 bases match TRBD1. The V gene end was trimmed by 0 bases and the J gene end by 3 bases; junction bases not matched to a gene: 2. The germline V gene has CDR1 SGHRS and CDR2 YFSETQ. The length of the CDR3 is 15 residues. The CDR3 is CASSLGGTANEKLFF. CDR3 in DNA: TGCGCCAGCAGCTTGGGCGGGACAGCTAATGAAAAACTGTTTTTT.

The genes are TRBV27 and TRBJ1-1; D gene unclear. CDR3 length equals 14 residues. Trimming took off 1 base at V and 1 base at J, with 7 bases between the two ends. Germline loops: CDR1 MNHEY, CDR2 SMNVEV (reference sequence). CDR3 bases: TGTGCCAGCAGTTTATTTTTCGGGAACACTGAAGCTTTCTTT. Residues: CASSLFFGNTEAFF.

The chain couples TRBV10-2 to TRBJ1-2, with a tentative D call TRBD1 (5 bases). V lost 3 bases and J 8 bases, leaving 7 bases between the germline ends. Germline lookup yields CDR1 WSHSY and CDR2 SAAADI. This CDR3 has 11 residues. Written as DNA, the CDR3 is TGCGCCAGCAGTGACTACAGGGGCTACACCTTC. As protein: CASSDYRGYTF.

The V call is TRBV27, the J call TRBJ1-4; maybe TRBD1 (6 bases). The CDR3 has 17 residues. The ends were cut back, 0 bases at V and 5 bases at J, with 16 bases in the middle. Per germline, CDR1 MNHEY and CDR2 SMNVEV (reference sequence). The CDR3 DNA reads TGTGCCAGCAGTTTATCGAGGGTTACAGGGACCAATGAAAAACTGTTTTTT. It codes for CASSLSRVTGTNEKLFF.

The V and J genes are TRBV18 and TRBJ1-4; 9 nucleotides align to TRBD1. Germline V gene lookup returns CDR1 KGHSH and CDR2 LQKENI. The CDR3 runs 15 residues. Losses at the gene ends were 1 base for V and 8 bases for J; bases not matched to a gene: 5. The CDR3 region has the DNA TGTGCCAGCTCACCACTCCGGGACAGGGTGGAAAAACTGTTTTTT. The encoded protein is CASSPLRDRVEKLFF. The entire variable domain, with the rest obtained from reference TRBV18 and TRBJ1-4, is as follows: NAGVMQNPRHLVRRRGQEARLRCSPMKGHSHVYWYRQLPEEGLKFMVYLQKENIIDESGMPKERFSAEFPKEGPSILRIQQVVRGDSAAYFCASSPLRDRVEKLFFGSGTQLSVL.

This chain uses TRBV7-2 with TRBJ2-2; 7 nucleotides line up with TRBD2. With 3 bases clipped from V and 6 bases from J, the junction kept 4 bases outside the gene matches. Germline assignment: CDR1 SGHTA and CDR2 FQGNSA. CDR3 length: 14 residues. In DNA, the CDR3 is TGTGCCAGCAGCTTCGGGGGGTACTCCGGGGAGCTGTTTTTT. Amino acids: CASSFGGYSGELFF. Supplemented by reference TRBV7-2 and TRBJ2-2, the full variable domain reads GAGVSQSPSNKVTEKGKDVELRCDPISGHTALYWYRQSLGQGLEFLIYFQGNSAPDKSGLPSDRFSAERTGGSVSTLTIQRTQQEDSAVYLCASSFGGYSGELFFGEGSRLTVL.

The V and J genes are TRBV5-1 and TRBJ1-5; maybe TRBD1 (5 bases). CDR1 and CDR2 from the germline V gene are SGHRS and YFSETQ. CDR3 size: 14 residues. V was clipped by 4 bases and J by 5 bases, with 13 bases between them. The CDR3 DNA reads TGCGCCAGCAGCCTCCAGGGAGGGGATCAGCCCCAGCATTTT. Amino acid sequence: CASSLQGGDQPQHF.

The gene calls are TRBV4-2 and TRBJ2-7, with D possibly TRBD1 on 6 matching bases. The CDR3 runs to 16 residues. V was pared by 4 bases and J by 2 bases, with 18 bases between. Germline V gene sequence: CDR1 LGHNA, CDR2 YNFKEQ. This CDR3 is CASSRGIQQGPYEQYF. The CDR3 nucleotides are TGTGCCAGCAGCCGAGGAATACAACAGGGACCCTACGAGCAGTACTTC.

This clone was counted a single time. This rearrangement joins TRBV29-1 to TRBJ2-7, with 9 nucleotides matching TRBD1. The trim removed 7 bases at V and 6 bases at J, leaving 7 bases unmatched. Germline lookup yields CDR1 SQVTM and CDR2 ANQGSEA. This CDR3 has 12 residues. In DNA form, the CDR3 reads TGCAGCGCCGGACAGGACAGGGGCGAGCAGTACTTC. It is translated as CSAGQDRGEQYF.

The chain joins TRBV2 to TRBJ2-3; 7 bases map to TRBD2. The CDR3 spans 14 residues. Unmatched junction bases numbered 7, after V lost 7 bases and J lost 3 bases. CDR1 and CDR2 (germline): SNHLY, FYNNEI. The CDR3 here is CASMGSRETDTQYF. Written as DNA, the CDR3 is TGTGCCAGCATGGGGTCGCGGGAGACAGATACGCAGTATTTT.

This clone was seen just once. J is TRBJ2-1 and V is TRBV5-4; the match to TRBD2 covers 15 bases. This CDR3 is built from 18 residues. Trimming cost V 4 bases and J 4 bases; bases outside gene matches: 9. Germline V gene data show CDR1 as SGHNT and CDR2 as YYREEE (reference sequence). Here the CDR3 reads CASSPLGTSGRQYNEQFF. CDR3 DNA: TGTGCCAGCAGCCCGCTCGGGACTAGCGGGAGGCAATACAATGAGCAGTTCTTC.

The V gene is TRBV9, the J gene TRBJ2-1, with D perhaps matching TRBD2 (6 bases). The V end was cut by 4 bases, the J end by 3 bases, with 14 bases between. Germline V gene lookup returns CDR1 SGDLS and CDR2 YYNGEE. The CDR3 extends over 15 amino acids. The DNA for the CDR3 is TGTGCCAGCAGCCAGGCGGGACTTGACTACAATGAGCAGTTCTTC. Amino acids: CASSQAGLDYNEQFF.

As regards this clone: The same CDR3 also results from other DNA sequences found in this sample. V is TRBV20-1 and J is TRBJ1-2; TRBD1 is a possible D gene (6 bases). The CDR3 is made up of 11 amino acids. Germline V gene sequence: CDR1 DFQATT, CDR2 SNEGSKA (reference sequence). V shed 3 bases and J shed 5 bases, with 7 bases lying between them. Written as DNA, the CDR3 is TGCAGTGCTAGCACAGGGTATGGCTACACCTTC. It encodes CSASTGYGYTF.

Only one count was recorded for this clone. This chain links TRBV4-1 with TRBJ1-5, with a weak D call TRBD1 (5 bases). CDR1 and CDR2 (germline): MGHRA, YSYEKL. V was pared by 3 bases and J by 3 bases, with 12 bases between. The length of the CDR3 is 15 residues. The CDR3 DNA reads as TGCGCCAGCAGCCATAGGGGCGGAATCAATCAGCCCCAGCATTTT. Its protein product is CASSHRGGINQPQHF.

The chain is built from TRBV11-3 and TRBJ1-4; 10 bases fit TRBD1. The CDR3 runs to 15 residues. V shed 4 bases and J 3 bases; nucleotides not matched to a gene: 2. Germline CDR1 and CDR2: SGHNT and YENEEA. The CDR3 region has the DNA TGTGCCAGCAGCTCCGGGACAGGGGCTAATGAAAAACTGTTTTTT. It codes for CASSSGTGANEKLFF.

The chain links TRBV29-1 to TRBJ1-4, with D perhaps TRBD1 (6 bases). Trimming left V 4 bases short and J 8 bases short, with 11 bases between. Germline values: CDR1 SQVTM, CDR2 ANQGSEA. This CDR3 has 12 amino acids. CDR3 coding DNA: TGCAGCGTTGTCACAGGGCGAGAAAAACTGTTTTTT. Encoded protein: CSVVTGREKLFF.

The chain joins TRBV30 to TRBJ2-1, with 10 positions matching TRBD2. The germline V gene has CDR1 GTSNPN and CDR2 SVGIG (reference sequence). V lost 1 base to trimming and J lost 10 bases; unmatched junction nucleotides: 7. The CDR3 covers 14 residues. The CDR3 DNA is TGTGCCTGGAGTGCGCTAGCGGGGGAAGGGGAGCAGTTCTTC. Residues: CAWSALAGEGEQFF.

The chain carries TRBV4-1 and TRBJ2-7, with D perhaps TRBD2 (6 bases). Between the trimmed V and J ends, which lost 4 bases and 4 bases, there was a span of 17 bases. The CDR3 has 15 amino acids. Germline assignment: CDR1 MGHRA and CDR2 YSYEKL. The DNA of the CDR3 is TGCGCCAGCAGCCGGACGGGAGTCAGGGCATACGAGCAGTACTTC. This sequence encodes CASSRTGVRAYEQYF.

The chain couples TRBV7-9 to TRBJ2-2, with a tentative D call TRBD1 (6 bases). V lost 3 bases and J 5 bases, leaving 13 bases between the germline ends. Germline V gives CDR1 SEHNR, CDR2 FQNEAQ (reference sequence). The length of the CDR3 is 15 residues. CDR3 loop: CASSFPGVETGELFF. The CDR3 nucleotides are TGTGCCAGCAGCTTTCCAGGGGTCGAGACCGGGGAGCTGTTTTTT.